Listed below are T cell receptor beta chains from one sample, sequenced in a study of lymphopenia after photon versus proton radiotherapy. Profiling relied on immunoSEQ multiplex PCR, and the TCRdb table lists in-frame clones only, not all of them. The sample yields 150,000 to 200,000 clones, 70% to 90% seen once. Sequencing used peripheral blood, obtained from a patient treated with photon-based radiotherapy. These receptors originate from a man aged 50 to 59 with gastric cancer. Each CDR3 is given without its conserved first and last residue. Each record gives: CDR3 protein, V gene.

ASSLGLAEYTTEQY,TRBV5-6
ASSPMRRGNTGELF,TRBV19
ASRRTRGDYEQY,TRBV6-1
ASSSTGAGEKLF,TRBV5-6
ATSRDEVAF,TRBV15
ASILGTGSNYGYT,TRBV6-1
ASSLGAGPGELF,TRBV5-1
ASSHQGGYYEQY,TRBV7-2
SGGQDYEQY,TRBV29-1
ASGALDSLETQY,TRBV12-5
ASRGGSSAYEQY,TRBV27
ASSRGNTEAF,TRBV6-1
ASSELAGRTDTQY,TRBV6-1
ATSREERDKSYEQY,TRBV15
ASSLLGQGTDTQY,TRBV5-1
ASSLEEGSDTEAF,TRBV7-9
ASTYRGNTEAF,TRBV2
AISESLGRYGYT,TRBV10-3
ASSPPGHPMDQPQH,TRBV18
ASRRQGGGNTEAF,TRBV6-1
ASSPPSRQGSGYT,TRBV18
ASSIDRGEQY,TRBV19
ATSRGTYVDTQY,TRBV15
SVTSGRFNEQF,TRBV29-1
ASTAWKSNQPQH,TRBV6-1
ASSMGQGNQPQH,TRBV7-8
ASSLEGGTEAF,TRBV7-9
ASSVTDRRDQPQH,TRBV9